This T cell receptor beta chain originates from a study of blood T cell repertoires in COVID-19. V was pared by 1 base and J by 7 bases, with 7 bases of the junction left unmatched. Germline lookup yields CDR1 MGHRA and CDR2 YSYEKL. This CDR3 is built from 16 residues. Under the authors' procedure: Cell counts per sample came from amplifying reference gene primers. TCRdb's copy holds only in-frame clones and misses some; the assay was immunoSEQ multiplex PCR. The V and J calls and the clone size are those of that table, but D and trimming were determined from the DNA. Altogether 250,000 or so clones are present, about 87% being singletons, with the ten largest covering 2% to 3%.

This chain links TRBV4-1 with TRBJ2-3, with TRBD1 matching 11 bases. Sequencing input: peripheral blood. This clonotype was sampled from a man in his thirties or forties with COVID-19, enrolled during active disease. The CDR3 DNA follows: TGCGCCAGCAGCCAAGTTATCGGACAGGGGGCAAATACGCAGTATTTT. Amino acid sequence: CASSQVIGQGANTQYF.